The 11 T cell receptor beta chains listed next were all sequenced from one sample in a study of identical twins. TCRdb fed the 5' RACE reads into MiXCR, producing one record per CDR3 protein. Of around 300,000 distinct CDR3 sequences listed, more than 6.5% are singletons. These sequences were also reported in another study, on yellow fever vaccine responses in identical twins.

Input material: memory (CD45RO+) T cells sorted from blood. Every receptor here comes from a woman under 30 in good health.

This sequence joins TRBV19 and TRBJ2-1; D is unclear. The CDR3 is 15 residues long. The V end lost 3 bases, the J end lost 4 bases, and 13 bases lay between the germline ends. From germline, CDR1 is LNHDA and CDR2 SQIVND (reference sequence). The CDR3 loop is CASSMEGRTYNEQFF. The CDR3 coding sequence is TGTGCCAGTAGTATGGAAGGAAGAACTTACAATGAGCAGTTCTTC. Filled out from reference TRBV19 and TRBJ2-1, the complete variable domain reads DGGITQSPKYLFRKEGQNVTLSCEQNLNHDAMYWYRQDPGQGLRLIYYSQIVNDFQKGDIAEGYSVSREKKESFPLTVTSAQKNPTAFYLCASSMEGRTYNEQFFGPGTRLTVL.

This clonotype was counted ten times or more. The chain links TRBV12-3 or TRBV12-4 to TRBJ1-5, with D maybe TRBD1 (5 bases). With 2 bases removed from V and 3 bases from J, the gap between germline ends came to 8 bases. The CDR3 spans 14 residues. The chain's CDR3 is CASSLRGNNQPQHF. The CDR3 nucleotides are TGTGCCAGCAGTTTAAGGGGAAACAATCAGCCCCAGCATTTT.

The chain recombines TRBV6-1 with TRBJ2-1; D not resolved. V lost 6 bases and J 0 bases, leaving 6 bases between the germline ends. CDR1 and CDR2 from the germline V gene are MNHNS and SASEGT. CDR3 length: 13 amino acids. DNA of the CDR3: TGTGCCAGCAGGGCCCGCTCCTACAATGAGCAGTTCTTC. Translating it yields CASRARSYNEQFF.

This clonotype has ten or more counts. The gene calls are TRBV18 and TRBJ2-5; D call uncertain. The V and J ends lost 3 bases and 5 bases respectively, with 4 bases between them. Per the germline V gene, CDR1 is KGHSH and CDR2 is LQKENI. CDR3 length: 11 amino acids. The CDR3 DNA reads as TGTGCCAGCTCACCTGAGGAGACCCAGTACTTC. It translates to CASSPEETQYF. The variable domain in full, with the rest retrieved from reference TRBV18 and TRBJ2-5, is NAGVMQNPRHLVRRRGQEARLRCSPMKGHSHVYWYRQLPEEGLKFMVYLQKENIIDESGMPKERFSAEFPKEGPSILRIQQVVRGDSAAYFCASSPEETQYFGPGTRLLVL.

The genes are TRBV3-1 and TRBJ2-3; 9 bases match TRBD1. Per germline, CDR1 LGHDT and CDR2 YNNKEL (reference sequence). Trimming at V came to 4 bases and at J to 4 bases, leaving 6 bases not matched to a gene. CDR3 length: 15 residues. Here the CDR3 reads CASSLGQGLADTQYF. The CDR3 DNA is TGTGCCAGCAGCCTGGGACAGGGCCTCGCAGATACGCAGTATTTT.

This clonotype has at least ten counts. The junction departs from germline at one end; a sequencing error may be responsible. This rearrangement joins TRBV3-1 to TRBJ2-1, with 10 positions matching TRBD1. This CDR3 contains 15 residues. Germline loops: CDR1 LGHDT, CDR2 YNNKEL (reference sequence). The CDR3 spells CASTQRDRGYNEQFF. The DNA of the CDR3 is TGTGCCAGCACCCAAAGGGACAGGGGCTACAATGAGCAGTTCTTC.

This clonotype has more than one count but fewer than ten. This sequence joins TRBV19 and TRBJ2-1; 11 nucleotides line up with TRBD2. CDR3 length: 15 residues. V was clipped by 3 bases and J by 6 bases; unmatched bases: 4. In germline, CDR1 is LNHDA, CDR2 SQIVND (reference sequence). CDR3 in amino acids: CASSITGTSGNEQFF. In DNA form, the CDR3 reads TGTGCCAGTAGTATCACCGGGACTAGCGGCAATGAGCAGTTCTTC.

This clonotype was detected many times. This rearrangement joins TRBV20-1 to TRBJ2-5, with TRBD2 as a possible D gene (5 bases). This CDR3 contains 11 residues. The ends were cut back, 7 bases at V and 5 bases at J, with 11 bases in the middle. CDR1 is DFQATT, CDR2 SNEGSKA, per germline (reference sequence). The CDR3 here is CSGGSVETQYF. In DNA form, the CDR3 reads TGCAGTGGAGGGAGCGTGGAGACCCAGTACTTC.

The chain employs TRBV4-2 and TRBJ2-1; unclear D gene. This CDR3 has 16 residues. The V gene's germline CDR1 is LGHNA and CDR2 YNFKEQ. V lost 4 bases to trimming and J lost 4 bases, with 17 bases between them. The CDR3 spells CASSPDTVGAYNEQFF. CDR3 DNA: TGTGCCAGCAGCCCTGATACCGTAGGAGCTTACAATGAGCAGTTCTTC.

This clonotype was observed at least ten times. V is TRBV20-1 and J is TRBJ1-1; the D gene is possibly TRBD1 (6 bases). The germline CDR1 and CDR2 sequences are DFQATT and SNEGSKA (reference sequence). CDR3 length equals 13 residues. V lost 5 bases, J lost 6 bases, and 16 bases lay in between. CDR3 sequence reads: CSAENGGAAEAFF. In DNA form, the CDR3 reads TGCAGTGCTGAGAATGGGGGCGCCGCTGAAGCTTTCTTT.

This clonotype was seen more than once but under ten times. The CDR3 coding sequence is TGTGCCAGCAGCCATGCAAGGACTACCAACGTCCCGGCCTACGAGCAGTACTTC. Amino acids: CASSHARTTNVPAYEQYF. The gene calls are TRBV14 and TRBJ2-7, with a weak D call TRBD2 (6 bases). Trimming took 3 bases from V and 2 from J, leaving 23 bases between them. CDR1 and CDR2 from the germline V gene are SGHDN and FVKESK. The CDR3 contains 18 residues. The full variable domain, with the rest looked up from reference TRBV14 and TRBJ2-7, is EAGVTQFPSHSVIEKGQTVTLRCDPISGHDNLYWYRRVMGKEIKFLLHFVKESKQDESGMPNNRFLAERTGGTYSTLKVQPAELEDSGVYFCASSHARTTNVPAYEQYFGPGTRLTVT.